This is a list of T cell receptor beta chains from one sample in a study of T cell responses to AZD1222 COVID-19 vaccine. Profiled with immunoSEQ multiplex PCR; TCRdb holds only in-frame clones, not every one. The sample holds approximately 150,000 clones, approximately 92% seen once. The sample consisted of peripheral blood, taken 28 days after the second AZD1222 dose. The receptors were gathered from an adult who received the AZD1222 COVID-19 vaccine. CDR3s include the opening cysteine and the closing phenylalanine or tryptophan. D genes are given only for firm matches. The size entry is marked missing in some rows and otherwise reads once, few, many or a size class.

>TRBJ1-2|.|.|TRBV4-3
TGCGCCAGCAGCCAAATCCTACAGGCGGCCTATGGCTACACCTTC
CASSQILQAAYGYTF
>TRBJ2-1|.|TRBD2|TRBV5-1
TGCGCCAGTAGGACCCCGGGACTAGCGGGACCCAATGAGCAGTTCTTC
CASRTPGLAGPNEQFF
>TRBJ2-7|.|.|TRBV15
TGTGCCACCAGCACCGAGAGGCGAACCTACGAGCAGTACTTC
CATSTERRTYEQYF
>TRBJ1-1|.|.|TRBV2
TGTGCCAGCAGTATCAGGGTGAGCAACACTGAAGCTTTCTTT
CASSIRVSNTEAFF
>TRBJ1-5|.|TRBD1|TRBV18
TGTGCCAGCTCACCTGGGACAGGGAATCAGCCCCAGCATTTT
CASSPGTGNQPQHF
>TRBJ1-4|.|TRBD1|TRBV6-1
TGTGCCAGCAGTGAAAGGCGGGGACAGTCGTCAACTAATGAAAAACTGTTTTTT
CASSERRGQSSTNEKLFF
>TRBJ2-7|.|TRBD1|TRBV19
TGTGCCAGTAGTATGAGCCAGGGGGCGCGATACGAGCAGTACTTC
CASSMSQGARYEQYF
>TRBJ1-2|.|TRBD1|TRBV29-1
TGCAGCGTTGAAGGCCCAAACAGGGGATGGTATGGCTACACCTTC
CSVEGPNRGWYGYTF
>TRBJ1-2|.|.|TRBV29-1
TGCAGCGCCACCGGGCCAGAATCAACCTATGGCTACACCTTC
CSATGPESTYGYTF
>TRBJ2-3|.|.|TRBV18
TGTGCCAGCTCACCACAGGAGTACACAGATACGCAGTATTTT
CASSPQEYTDTQYF
>TRBJ1-5|.|.|TRBV5-1
TGCGCCAGCAGCTTGATGGGGGGGGATCAGCCCCAGCATTTT
CASSLMGGDQPQHF
>TRBJ1-6|.|TRBD1|TRBV7-9
TGTGCCAGCAGCCCACAGGGGGCGCCTAGTTCACCCCTCCACTTT
CASSPQGAPSSPLHF
>TRBJ1-2|.|.|TRBV1
TGCACCAGCAGCCCCTTCGGGATCTATGGCTACACCTTC
CTSSPFGIYGYTF
>TRBJ2-1|.|TRBD1|TRBV19
TGTGCCAGTAGTATAAGGGGACAGGGGGCTAGTGAGCAGTTCTTC
CASSIRGQGASEQFF
>TRBJ1-5|.|.|TRBV3-1/TRBV3-2
TGTGCCAGCAGCCACCGTAATCAGCCCCAGCATTTT
CASSHRNQPQHF
>TRBJ1-2|.|.|TRBV27
TGTGCCAGCAGAGACCCCGAGTATGGCTACACCTTC
CASRDPEYGYTF
>TRBJ2-1|.|TRBD2|TRBV12-3/TRBV12-4
TGTGCCAGCAGCGTTAGCGGGGGTTCTGAGCAGTTCTTC
CASSVSGGSEQFF
>TRBJ1-4|.|.|TRBV7-2
TGTGCCAGCAGCTACCAAGGTCTCGCGGGTGAAAAACTGTTTTTT
CASSYQGLAGEKLFF
>TRBJ1-2|.|.|TRBV7-8
TGTGCCAGCAGCTTAGACGGCCGAGAGGGCTATGGCTACACCTTC
CASSLDGREGYGYTF
>TRBJ2-5|.|.|TRBV20-1
TGCAGTGCGGCCAGCCAAGAGACCCAGTACTTC
CSAASQETQYF
>TRBJ1-2|.|TRBD1|TRBV5-5
TGTGCCAGCAGCCGGGACAGTTTTTGGTATGGCTACACCTTC
CASSRDSFWYGYTF
>TRBJ1-1|.|.|TRBV29-1
TGCAGCGTTGAGGTCCAGGGCCCTGTAACTGAAGCTTTCTTT
CSVEVQGPVTEAFF
>TRBJ2-5|few|.|TRBV5-6
TGTGCCAGCAGCTTGGCGGGGGGCTGGGAGACCCAGTACTTC
CASSLAGGWETQYF
>TRBJ2-1|.|TRBD2|TRBV10-3
TGTGCCATCAGCAACCCGGGACTAGCGGCCCTACCGATAAACAATGAGCAGTTCTTC
CAISNPGLAALPINNEQFF
>TRBJ1-2|.|.|TRBV3-1/TRBV3-2
TGTGCCAGCAGCCCCGGTCTAAACTATGGCTACACCTTC
CASSPGLNYGYTF
>TRBJ1-2|.|.|TRBV9
TGTGCCAGCAGCGTAGCGGCAGGGGCGAGGCAGGGCTACACCTTC
CASSVAAGARQGYTF
>TRBJ1-5|few|TRBD1|TRBV4-1
TGCGCCAGCAGCCAGGCATACACAGGGGTGAGTAATCAGCCCCAGCATTTT
CASSQAYTGVSNQPQHF
>TRBJ1-2|.|TRBD1|TRBV19
TGTGCCAGTACCCCGGACAGGAACTTTGGTGGCTACACCTTC
CASTPDRNFGGYTF
>TRBJ1-2|.|.|TRBV19
TGTGCCAGTATTGACCTCAGGGGTCGAGGACCGTATGGCTACACCTTC
CASIDLRGRGPYGYTF
>TRBJ1-4|.|TRBD1|TRBV9
TGTGCCAGCAGCCCTGGGACAGGGTCTCTAATGGGTAATGAAAAACTGTTTTTT
CASSPGTGSLMGNEKLFF
>TRBJ1-2|.|.|TRBV2
TGTGCCAGCAGTGAAGGCCAGGGACCCTACTATGGCTACACCTTC
CASSEGQGPYYGYTF
>TRBJ2-1|.|TRBD2|TRBV4-1
TGCGCCAGCAGCCAAGTACCATCTTTCAGTGGACTAGCGGGTTACAATGAGCAGTTCTTC
CASSQVPSFSGLAGYNEQFF
>TRBJ1-4|.|.|TRBV3-1/TRBV3-2
TGTGCCAGCAGACCCTTTGCAGGCGCGGAAAAACTGTTTTTT
CASRPFAGAEKLFF
>TRBJ2-2|few|TRBD1|TRBV19
TGTGCCAGTAGTATGACAGGGGGCGGAAGGGAGCTGTTTTTT
CASSMTGGGRELFF
>TRBJ2-1|.|.|TRBV6-5
TGTGCCAGCGCCTGGGGGCAAGGTGAGCAGTTCTTC
CASAWGQGEQFF
>TRBJ1-1|.|TRBD1|TRBV18
TGTGCCAGCTCACCACTATTTGTTACAGGGGGCCGCGGAGTTAACACTGAAGCTTTCTTT
CASSPLFVTGGRGVNTEAFF
>TRBJ2-7|.|.|TRBV6-5
TGTGCCAGCATGGACCCGTCCTGGTCCTACGAGCAGTACTTC
CASMDPSWSYEQYF
>TRBJ1-2|.|.|TRBV7-3
TGTGCCAGCAGCTCGAACAGGGTTCCTAACTATGGCTACACCTTC
CASSSNRVPNYGYTF
>TRBJ1-5|few|.|TRBV7-2
TGTGCCAGCAGCTTCGACGGTTCCAATCAGCCCCAGCATTTT
CASSFDGSNQPQHF
>TRBJ1-1|.|.|TRBV6-5
TGTGCCAGCAGTTACTCGATAGAATTGAACACTGAAGCTTTCTTT
CASSYSIELNTEAFF
>TRBJ2-4|once|TRBD1|TRBV19
TGTGCCAGTAGTATGACAGGGGTGGGTAGGGCCAAAAACATTCAGTACTTC
CASSMTGVGRAKNIQYF
>TRBJ1-5|.|TRBD1|TRBV5-1
TGCGCCAGCAGCTTGGCGACAGGGCAGGATCAGCCCCAGCATTTT
CASSLATGQDQPQHF
>TRBJ1-2|.|.|TRBV12-3/TRBV12-4
TGTGCCAGCAAACAGAGGTATGGCTACACCTTC
CASKQRYGYTF
>TRBJ2-2|few|TRBD1|TRBV9
TGTGCCAGCAGCTCACCGAGGGGGCGAACGGACACCGGGGAGCTGTTTTTT
CASSSPRGRTDTGELFF